The sequence of this T cell receptor beta chain was determined in a study of blood T cell repertoires in COVID-19. Looking at the study overall: Material from acute and convalescent COVID-19 was sourced from the United States, Italy and Spain. The analysed material was cDNA or gDNA that came from T cells, B-cell-depleted T cells, or PBMCs.

Germline-derived CDR1 and CDR2 are MNHEY and SMNVEV (reference sequence). The length of the CDR3 is 15 residues. Between the trimmed V and J ends, which lost 5 bases and 0 bases, there was a span of 11 bases. Authors' processing steps: Reference gene primer amplification gave nucleated cell count estimates. Assay used: immunoSEQ multiplex PCR; TCRdb lists only in-frame clones, some missing. V and J calls and clone size are copied from that table; D and trimming were computed from the DNA. The table shows about 77,000 clones, with around three quarters occurring only once. The source of this sequence is a woman aged 70-85 years with acute or convalescent COVID-19. Sequencing was done on a sample of peripheral blood. The chain is built from TRBV27 and TRBJ1-5; D is perhaps TRBD1 (5 bases). The CDR3 DNA is TGTGCCAGCAGTCTGACAGTTACTAGCAATCAGCCCCAGCATTTT. This sequence encodes CASSLTVTSNQPQHF.